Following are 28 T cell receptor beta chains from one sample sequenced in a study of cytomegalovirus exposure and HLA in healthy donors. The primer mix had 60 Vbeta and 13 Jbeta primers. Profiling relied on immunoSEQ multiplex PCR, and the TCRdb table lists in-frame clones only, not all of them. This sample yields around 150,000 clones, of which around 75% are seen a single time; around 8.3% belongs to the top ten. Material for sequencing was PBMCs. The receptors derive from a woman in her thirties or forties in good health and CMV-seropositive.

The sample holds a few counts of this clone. CDR3 in amino acids: CASSVEGGFNQPQHF. The CDR3 DNA reads as TGTGCCAGCAGCGTAGAGGGAGGTTTCAATCAGCCCCAGCATTTT. This chain connects TRBV9 to TRBJ1-5; D is uncertain. This CDR3 has 15 residues. From germline, CDR1 is SGDLS and CDR2 YYNGEE. The V gene lost 0 bases and the J gene lost 3 bases, with 10 bases spanning the gap.

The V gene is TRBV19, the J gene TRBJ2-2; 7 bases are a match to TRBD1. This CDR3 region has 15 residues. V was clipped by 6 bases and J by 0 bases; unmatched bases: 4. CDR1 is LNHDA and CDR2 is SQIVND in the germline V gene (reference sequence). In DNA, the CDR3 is TGTGCCAGTAGGCGACAGGGTTCGAACACCGGGGAGCTGTTTTTT. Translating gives CASRRQGSNTGELFF.

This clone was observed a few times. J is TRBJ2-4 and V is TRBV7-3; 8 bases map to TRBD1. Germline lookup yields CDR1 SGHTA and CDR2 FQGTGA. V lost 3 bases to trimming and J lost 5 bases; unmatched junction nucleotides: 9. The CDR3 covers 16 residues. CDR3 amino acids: CASSLSAGGGQNIQYF. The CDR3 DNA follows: TGTGCCAGCAGCTTGAGTGCAGGGGGCGGTCAAAACATTCAGTACTTC.

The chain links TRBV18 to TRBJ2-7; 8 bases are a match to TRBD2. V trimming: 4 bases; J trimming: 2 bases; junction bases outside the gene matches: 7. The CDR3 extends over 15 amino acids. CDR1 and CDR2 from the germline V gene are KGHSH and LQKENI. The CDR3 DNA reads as TGTGCCAGCTCACTCCCAGCGGGAGTGACCTACGAGCAGTACTTC. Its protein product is CASSLPAGVTYEQYF. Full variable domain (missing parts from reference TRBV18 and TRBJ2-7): NAGVMQNPRHLVRRRGQEARLRCSPMKGHSHVYWYRQLPEEGLKFMVYLQKENIIDESGMPKERFSAEFPKEGPSILRIQQVVRGDSAAYFCASSLPAGVTYEQYFGPGTRLTVT.

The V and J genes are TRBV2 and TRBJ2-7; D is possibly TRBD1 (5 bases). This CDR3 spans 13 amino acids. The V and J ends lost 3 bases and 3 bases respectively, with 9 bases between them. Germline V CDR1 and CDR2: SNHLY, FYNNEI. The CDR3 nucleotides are TGTGCCAGCAGTGATATAAGGGGCTACGAGCAGTACTTC. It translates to CASSDIRGYEQYF.

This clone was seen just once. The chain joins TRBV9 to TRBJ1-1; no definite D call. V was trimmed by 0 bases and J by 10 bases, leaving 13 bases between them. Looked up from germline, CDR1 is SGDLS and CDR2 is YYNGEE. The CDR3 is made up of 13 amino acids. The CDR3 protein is CASSVGSDLGAFF. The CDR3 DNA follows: TGTGCCAGCAGCGTAGGGTCAGACTTGGGAGCTTTCTTT.

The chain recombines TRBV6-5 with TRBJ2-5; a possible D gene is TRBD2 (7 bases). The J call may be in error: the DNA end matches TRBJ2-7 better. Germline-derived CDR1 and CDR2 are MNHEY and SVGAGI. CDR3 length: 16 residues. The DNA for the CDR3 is TGTGCCAGCAGTTACTCGGGGGGGCTTAGCTCCTACGAGCAGTACTTC. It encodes CASSYSGGLSSYEQYF.

This CDR3 reads CASSRLAGTNEQFF. In DNA, the CDR3 is TGTGCCAGCAGTCGACTAGCGGGAACCAATGAGCAGTTCTTC. This rearrangement joins TRBV2 to TRBJ2-1; 11 positions agree with TRBD2. J lost 6 bases, V lost 5 bases, and 3 bases had no gene match. Germline V gene data show CDR1 as SNHLY and CDR2 as FYNNEI. The CDR3 covers 14 residues.

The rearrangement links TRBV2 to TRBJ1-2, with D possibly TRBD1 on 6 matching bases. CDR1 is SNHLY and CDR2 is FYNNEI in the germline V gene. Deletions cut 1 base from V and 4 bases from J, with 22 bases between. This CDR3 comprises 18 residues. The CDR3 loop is CASSEVPTGSSPPYGYTF. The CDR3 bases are TGTGCCAGCAGTGAAGTCCCGACAGGTAGCAGCCCCCCCTATGGCTACACCTTC.

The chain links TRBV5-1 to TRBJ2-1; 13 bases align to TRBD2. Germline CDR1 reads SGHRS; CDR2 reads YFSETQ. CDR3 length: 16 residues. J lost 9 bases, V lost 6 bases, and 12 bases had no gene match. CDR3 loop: CASNLGTSGKVSEQFF. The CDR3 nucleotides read TGCGCCAGCAACCTCGGGACTAGCGGGAAAGTAAGTGAGCAGTTCTTC.

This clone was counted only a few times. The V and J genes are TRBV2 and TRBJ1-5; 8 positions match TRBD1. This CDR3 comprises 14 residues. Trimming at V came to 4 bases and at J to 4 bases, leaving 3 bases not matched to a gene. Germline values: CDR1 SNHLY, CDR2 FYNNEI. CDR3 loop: CASSGDRWNQPQHF. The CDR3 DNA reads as TGTGCCAGCAGTGGGGACAGGTGGAATCAGCCCCAGCATTTT.

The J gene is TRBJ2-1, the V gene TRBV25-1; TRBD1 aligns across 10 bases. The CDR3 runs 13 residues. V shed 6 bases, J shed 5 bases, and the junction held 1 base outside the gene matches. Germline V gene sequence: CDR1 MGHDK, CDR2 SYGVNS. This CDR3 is CASRGTGDNEQFF. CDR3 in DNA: TGTGCCAGCAGGGGGACAGGGGACAATGAGCAGTTCTTC.

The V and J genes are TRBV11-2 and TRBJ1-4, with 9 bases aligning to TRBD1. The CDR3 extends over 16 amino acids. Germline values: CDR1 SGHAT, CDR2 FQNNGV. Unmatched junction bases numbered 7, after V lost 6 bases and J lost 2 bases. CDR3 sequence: CASSLTGGGTNEKLFF. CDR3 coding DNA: TGTGCCAGCAGTTTGACAGGGGGAGGGACTAATGAAAAACTGTTTTTT.

CDR3 protein: CSVDVGLSSYEQYF. CDR3 coding DNA: TGCAGCGTTGACGTGGGCCTCAGCTCCTACGAGCAGTACTTC. V and J are TRBV29-1 and TRBJ2-7; D is unclear. The V end was cut by 3 bases, the J end by 0 bases, with 12 bases between. This CDR3 contains 14 residues. Germline CDR1 and CDR2: SQVTM and ANQGSEA.

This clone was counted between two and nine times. In nucleotides, the CDR3 is TGCAGCATACAGGTGAACACTGAAGCTTTCTTT. Its translation is CSIQVNTEAFF. The chain couples TRBV20-1 to TRBJ1-1, with D tentatively TRBD1 (5 bases). Looked up from germline, CDR1 is DFQATT and CDR2 is SNEGSKA (reference sequence). The CDR3 has 11 residues.

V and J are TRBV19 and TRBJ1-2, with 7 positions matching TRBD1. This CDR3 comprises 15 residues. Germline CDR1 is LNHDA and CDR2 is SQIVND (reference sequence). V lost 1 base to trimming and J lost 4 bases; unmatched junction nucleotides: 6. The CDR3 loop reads CASSIAQTGPYGYTF. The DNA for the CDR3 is TGTGCCAGTAGTATAGCCCAGACAGGGCCCTATGGCTACACCTTC. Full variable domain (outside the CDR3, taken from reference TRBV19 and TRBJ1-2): DGGITQSPKYLFRKEGQNVTLSCEQNLNHDAMYWYRQDPGQGLRLIYYSQIVNDFQKGDIAEGYSVSREKKESFPLTVTSAQKNPTAFYLCASSIAQTGPYGYTFGSGTRLTVV.

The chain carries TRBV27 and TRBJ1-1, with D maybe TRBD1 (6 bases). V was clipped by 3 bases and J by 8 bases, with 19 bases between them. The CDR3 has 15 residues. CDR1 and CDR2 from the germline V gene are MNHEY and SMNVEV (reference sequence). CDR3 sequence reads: CASSFLAGAYSEAFF. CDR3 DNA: TGTGCCAGCAGTTTTCTGGCAGGGGCCTATTCGGAAGCTTTCTTT.

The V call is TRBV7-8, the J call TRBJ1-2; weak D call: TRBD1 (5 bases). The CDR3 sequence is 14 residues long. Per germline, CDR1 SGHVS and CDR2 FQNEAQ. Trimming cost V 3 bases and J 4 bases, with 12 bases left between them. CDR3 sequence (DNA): TGTGCCAGCAGCTTTTCCACAGGCCTCTATGGCTACACCTTC. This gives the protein CASSFSTGLYGYTF.

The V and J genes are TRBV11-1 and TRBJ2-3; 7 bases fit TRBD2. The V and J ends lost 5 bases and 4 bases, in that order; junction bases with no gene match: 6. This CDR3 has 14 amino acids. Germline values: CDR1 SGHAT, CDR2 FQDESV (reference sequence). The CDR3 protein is CASSRGEYSDTQYF. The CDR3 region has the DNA TGTGCCAGCAGCCGGGGGGAGTATTCAGATACGCAGTATTTT.

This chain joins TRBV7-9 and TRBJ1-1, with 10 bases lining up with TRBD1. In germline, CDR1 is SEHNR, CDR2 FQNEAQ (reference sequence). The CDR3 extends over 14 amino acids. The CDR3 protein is CVGTGEVGNTEAFF. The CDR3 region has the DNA TGTGTCGGGACAGGGGAAGTGGGGAACACTGAAGCTTTCTTT. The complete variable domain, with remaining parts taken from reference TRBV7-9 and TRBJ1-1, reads DTGVSQNPRHKITKRGQNVTFRCDPISEHNRLYWYRQTLGQGPEFLTYFQNEAQLEKSRLLSDRFSAERPKGSFSTLEIQRTEQGDSAMYLCVGTGEVGNTEAFFGQGTRLTVV.

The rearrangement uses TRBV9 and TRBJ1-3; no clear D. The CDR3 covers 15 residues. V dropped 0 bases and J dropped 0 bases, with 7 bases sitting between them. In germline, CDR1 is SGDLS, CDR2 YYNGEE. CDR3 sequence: CASSVDGDSGNTIYF. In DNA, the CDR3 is TGTGCCAGCAGCGTAGACGGAGACTCTGGAAACACCATATATTTT.

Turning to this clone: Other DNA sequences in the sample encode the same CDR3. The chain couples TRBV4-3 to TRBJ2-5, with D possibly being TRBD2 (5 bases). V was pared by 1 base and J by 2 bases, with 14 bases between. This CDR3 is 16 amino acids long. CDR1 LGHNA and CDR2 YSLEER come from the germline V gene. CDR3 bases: TGCGCCAGCAGCCAAGCGGCGGGTAGACTGCAAGAGACCCAGTACTTC. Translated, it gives CASSQAAGRLQETQYF.

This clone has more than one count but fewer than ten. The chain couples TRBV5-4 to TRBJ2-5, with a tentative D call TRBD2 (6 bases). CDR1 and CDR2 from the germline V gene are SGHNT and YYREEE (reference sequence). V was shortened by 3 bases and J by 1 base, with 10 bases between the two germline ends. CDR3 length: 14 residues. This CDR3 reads CASSSGTAQETQYF. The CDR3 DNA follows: TGTGCCAGCAGCTCCGGGACTGCCCAAGAGACCCAGTACTTC.

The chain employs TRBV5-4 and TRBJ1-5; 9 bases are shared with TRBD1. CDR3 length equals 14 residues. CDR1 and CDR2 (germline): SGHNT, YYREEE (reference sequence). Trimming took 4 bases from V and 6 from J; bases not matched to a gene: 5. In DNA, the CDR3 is TGTGCCAGCAGCCGGGACAGGGCCGGTCAGCCCCAGCATTTT. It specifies CASSRDRAGQPQHF.

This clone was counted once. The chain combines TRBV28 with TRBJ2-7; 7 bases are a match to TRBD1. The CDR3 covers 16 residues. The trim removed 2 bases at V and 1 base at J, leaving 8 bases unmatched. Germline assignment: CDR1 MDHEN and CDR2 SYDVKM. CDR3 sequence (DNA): TGTGCCAGCAGTTTAAACAGGGGCGCCGGGTCCTACGAGCAGTACTTC. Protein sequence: CASSLNRGAGSYEQYF.

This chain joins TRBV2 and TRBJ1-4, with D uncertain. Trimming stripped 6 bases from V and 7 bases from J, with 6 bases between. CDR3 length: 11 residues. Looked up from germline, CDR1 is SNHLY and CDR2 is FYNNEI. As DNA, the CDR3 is TGTGCCAGCAGGAGTCCTGAAAAACTGTTTTTT. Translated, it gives CASRSPEKLFF.

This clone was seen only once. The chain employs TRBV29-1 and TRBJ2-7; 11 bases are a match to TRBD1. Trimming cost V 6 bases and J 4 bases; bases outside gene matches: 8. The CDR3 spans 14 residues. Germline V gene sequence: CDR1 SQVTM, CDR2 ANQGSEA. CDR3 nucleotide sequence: TGCAGCGTGCGGAGCCGGGACAGGGGGTACGAGCAGTACTTC. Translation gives CSVRSRDRGYEQYF.

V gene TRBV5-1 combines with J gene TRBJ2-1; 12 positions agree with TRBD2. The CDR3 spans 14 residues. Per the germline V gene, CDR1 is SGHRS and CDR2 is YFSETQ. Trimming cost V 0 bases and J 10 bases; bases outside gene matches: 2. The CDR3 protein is CASSLGTSGIEQFF. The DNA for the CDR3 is TGCGCCAGCAGCTTGGGGACTAGCGGGATAGAGCAGTTCTTC.